The 30 T cell receptor beta chains given below trace back to one sample, sequenced in a study of Graves' ophthalmopathy and Graves' hyperthyroidism. Investigators amplified TCR beta CDR3 regions from RNA transcripts. The authors performed first-round RT-PCR with HTBI primers and then a second-round multiplex PCR. One entry per CDR3 protein, called by TCRdb with MiXCR from the multiplex PCR reads. The sample contains a few hundred thousand distinct CDR3 sequences, approximately 15% of which appear only once. The sample was peripheral blood. Every receptor here comes from a woman aged 18-29 years with stable Graves' hyperthyroidism.

The table lists this clonotype with a few counts. This sequence joins TRBV29-1 and TRBJ1-1; D perhaps matches TRBD1 (5 bases). The germline CDR1 and CDR2 sequences are SQVTM and ANQGSEA. The V gene lost 4 bases and the J gene lost 8 bases, with 17 bases spanning the gap. The CDR3 covers 13 residues. CDR3 amino acids: CSVGMGGLAEAFF. As DNA, the CDR3 is TGCAGCGTTGGGATGGGGGGACTGGCGGAAGCTTTCTTT.

This clonotype was observed a handful of times. The chain joins TRBV12-3 or TRBV12-4 to TRBJ1-5, with TRBD1 identical over 7 bases. The J segment lost 6 bases and the V segment lost 3 bases, leaving 11 bases of the junction unmatched. The CDR3 totals 16 residues. CDR3 bases: TGTGCCAGCAGTTTTATGCCGACAGGGTCGGGTCAGCCCCAGCATTTT. This sequence encodes CASSFMPTGSGQPQHF.

In this sample, this clonotype turned up a few times. V usage is TRBV10-1 and J usage is TRBJ2-2; the D gene is possibly TRBD1 (5 bases). The length of the CDR3 is 15 residues. CDR1 is WNHNN, CDR2 SYGVQD, per germline (reference sequence). Trimming shortened V by 2 bases and J by 2 bases, and 9 bases separated the two germline ends. The CDR3 coding sequence is TGCGCCAGCAGTGAGAAGACAGAAAACACCGGGGAGCTGTTTTTT. Translation: CASSEKTENTGELFF.

This clonotype was observed many times. The rearrangement links TRBV7-9 to TRBJ1-1; 9 positions agree with TRBD1. In germline, CDR1 is SEHNR, CDR2 FQNEAQ (reference sequence). The CDR3 runs 15 residues. V lost 5 bases and J lost 3; bases outside the gene matches: 7. CDR3 region: CASSPVQGAYTEAFF. DNA of the CDR3: TGTGCCAGCAGCCCGGTACAGGGGGCGTACACTGAAGCTTTCTTT.

This clonotype was detected only a few times. The genes are TRBV20-1 and TRBJ1-2; D call uncertain. The CDR3 has 14 amino acids. V gave up 7 bases and J gave up 2 bases, with 17 bases separating them. In germline, CDR1 is DFQATT, CDR2 SNEGSKA (reference sequence). This CDR3 is CSVTLSGVNYGYTF. CDR3 coding DNA: TGCAGTGTTACCCTCAGCGGGGTAAACTATGGCTACACCTTC.

This clonotype has a count of ten or more. This chain connects TRBV19 to TRBJ2-7; 8 bases are shared with TRBD1. From germline, CDR1 is LNHDA and CDR2 SQIVND (reference sequence). The length of the CDR3 is 15 residues. J was trimmed by 4 bases and V by 7 bases; bases with no gene match: 12. The CDR3 sequence: CASTPGQGLLYEQYF. For the CDR3, the DNA is TGTGCCAGTACCCCCGGACAGGGCCTACTTTACGAGCAGTACTTC. Full variable domain (outside the CDR3, taken from reference TRBV19 and TRBJ2-7): DGGITQSPKYLFRKEGQNVTLSCEQNLNHDAMYWYRQDPGQGLRLIYYSQIVNDFQKGDIAEGYSVSREKKESFPLTVTSAQKNPTAFYLCASTPGQGLLYEQYFGPGTRLTVT.

This clonotype was counted ten times or more. The V call is TRBV7-8, the J call TRBJ2-7; D might be TRBD2 (6 bases). Germline V gene lookup returns CDR1 SGHVS and CDR2 FQNEAQ. V gave up 5 bases and J gave up 5 bases, with 16 bases separating them. The CDR3 has 14 residues. The CDR3 sequence is CASSNSARGHEQYF. CDR3 bases: TGTGCCAGCAGCAATAGCGCGCGGGGCCACGAGCAGTACTTC.

Ten or more counts support this clonotype. The junction shows a germline mismatch at one end, possibly a read error. The chain combines TRBV11-2 with TRBJ2-7, with unresolved D. The length of the CDR3 is 13 residues. Germline V CDR1 and CDR2: SGHAT, FQNNGV. The chain's CDR3 is CASSLETVDEQYF. CDR3 nucleotides: TGTGCCAGCAGCCTAGAGACCGTGGACGAGCAGTACTTC.

This clonotype was recorded at least ten times. The DNA is left out, because the CDR3 cannot be placed on it with certainty; the CDR3 is given as TCRdb lists it. V gene TRBV19 combines with J gene TRBJ1-6. The CDR3 is 15 residues long, ends included. Germline lookup yields CDR1 LNHDA and CDR2 SQIVND (reference sequence). The CDR3 here is CASTSGGSYNSPLHF.

There are many counts of this clonotype. The chain couples TRBV19 to TRBJ1-2; D gene unclear. This CDR3 region has 11 residues. Germline CDR1 LNHDA, CDR2 SQIVND (reference sequence). V was shortened by 5 bases and J by 7 bases, with 8 bases between the two germline ends. CDR3 in amino acids: CASSPLRGYTF. CDR3 nucleotide sequence: TGTGCCAGTAGTCCCCTACGTGGCTACACCTTC.

The genes are TRBV6-1 and TRBJ1-2, with a tentative D call TRBD1 (6 bases). CDR3 length: 13 amino acids. Germline assignment: CDR1 MNHNS and CDR2 SASEGT. Trimming shortened V by 10 bases and J by 4 bases, and 16 bases separated the two germline ends. The CDR3: CATTRGAFYGYTF. The CDR3 coding sequence is TGTGCCACGACCCGGGGGGCGTTCTATGGCTACACCTTC.

Many counts were recorded for this clonotype. The chain carries TRBV2 and TRBJ2-7, with 7 bases matching TRBD1. The germline gives CDR1 SNHLY, CDR2 FYNNEI. V dropped 2 bases and J dropped 1; count of bases not matched to a gene: 5. CDR3 length: 15 residues. The chain's CDR3 is CASSEPGTVSYEQYF. The DNA for the CDR3 is TGTGCCAGCAGTGAACCTGGGACAGTTTCCTACGAGCAGTACTTC.

This rearrangement joins TRBV6-1 to TRBJ2-5; D ambiguous. The CDR3 consists of 15 residues. The V end was cut by 3 bases, the J end by 2 bases, with 13 bases between. Per germline, CDR1 MNHNS and CDR2 SASEGT. The CDR3 loop reads CASSEVPNPQETQYF. Written as DNA, the CDR3 is TGTGCCAGCAGTGAGGTACCCAACCCGCAAGAGACCCAGTACTTC.

This clonotype was detected ten times or more. The chain links TRBV2 to TRBJ1-2; possibly TRBD1 for D (5 bases). Germline V lookup: CDR1 SNHLY, CDR2 FYNNEI. This CDR3 is built from 16 residues. With 11 bases removed from V and 3 bases from J, the gap between germline ends came to 25 bases. CDR3 protein: CAGRRDRGTSYYGYTF. CDR3 nucleotides: TGTGCCGGACGACGCGATCGGGGGACTAGTTACTATGGCTACACCTTC.

In this sample, this clonotype turned up many times. The chain uses TRBV5-1 and TRBJ1-1; 7 nucleotides agree with TRBD1. Looked up from germline, CDR1 is SGHRS and CDR2 is YFSETQ. The V gene end was trimmed by 5 bases and the J gene end by 9 bases; junction bases not matched to a gene: 7. CDR3 length: 12 residues. The CDR3 reads CASRHEQGKAFF. CDR3 DNA: TGCGCCAGCAGGCACGAACAGGGGAAAGCTTTCTTT.

This clonotype has a count of ten or more. The genes are TRBV3-1 and TRBJ1-6; a possible D gene is TRBD1 (6 bases). The V gene's germline CDR1 is LGHDT and CDR2 YNNKEL (reference sequence). V lost 0 bases, J lost 10 bases, and 22 bases lay in between. The CDR3 length is 18 residues. The CDR3 DNA reads TGTGCCAGCAGCCAAGAAGACGATATACAGGGCATAGAATCACCCCTCCACTTT. Protein sequence: CASSQEDDIQGIESPLHF. The full variable domain, rest sourced from reference TRBV3-1 and TRBJ1-6, is DTAVSQTPKYLVTQMGNDKSIKCEQNLGHDTMYWYKQDSKKFLKIMFSYNNKELIINETVPNRFSPKSPDKAHLNLHINSLELGDSAVYFCASSQEDDIQGIESPLHFGNGTRLTVT.

DNA of the CDR3: TGTGCCAGCAGTTATTTGGGCAGATCGAACACCGGGGAGCTGTTTTTT. Amino acid sequence: CASSYLGRSNTGELFF. This chain links TRBV6-5 with TRBJ2-2; no reliable D call. Germline lookup yields CDR1 MNHEY and CDR2 SVGAGI. This CDR3 has 16 residues. V was trimmed by 3 bases and J by 0 bases, leaving 11 bases between them.

This clonotype was recorded at least ten times. A much larger clone is a single base away; this may be a read error. The chain combines TRBV3-1 with TRBJ1-1; no clear D. Germline lookup yields CDR1 LGHDT and CDR2 YNNKEL (reference sequence). The CDR3 loop spans 12 amino acids. V lost 2 bases and J lost 4, with 5 bases in between. CDR3 sequence: CASSQRGTEAFF. CDR3 nucleotides: TGTGCCAGCAGCCAACGGGGCACTGAAGCTTTCTTT.

In its sample, this clonotype was seen a few times. A read error is possible here, since a much larger clone lies one base away. The chain carries TRBV12-5 and TRBJ2-2, with D tentatively TRBD2 (6 bases). The CDR3 extends over 13 amino acids. Per the germline V gene, CDR1 is LGHNT and CDR2 is FRNRAP. CDR3 nucleotide sequence: TGTGCTAGTGGTTTGGCAAGCACCGGGGGGCTGTTTTTT. Translation: CASGLASTGGLFF.

This clonotype showed up many times. The chain carries TRBV20-1 and TRBJ2-7; either TRBD1 or TRBD2 may supply D (6 bases each). The CDR3 consists of 15 residues. Per germline, CDR1 DFQATT and CDR2 SNEGSKA (reference sequence). V was trimmed by 5 bases and J by 3 bases, leaving 20 bases between them. CDR3 DNA sequence: TGCAGTGCTCCGGTACAGGGAGGTTCCAACTACGAGCAGTACTTC. Amino acids: CSAPVQGGSNYEQYF.

This clonotype was picked up many times. This sequence joins TRBV27 and TRBJ1-1; weak D call: TRBD1 (6 bases). Germline assignment: CDR1 MNHEY and CDR2 SMNVEV (reference sequence). V lost 5 bases and J 1 base, leaving 17 bases between the germline ends. This CDR3 comprises 16 residues. The CDR3 loop is CASSAYPRGGNTEAFF. CDR3 coding DNA: TGTGCCAGCAGTGCGTATCCCAGGGGAGGGAACACTGAAGCTTTCTTT.

In its sample, this clonotype was seen many times. The gene calls are TRBV7-9 and TRBJ2-5, with D possibly matching TRBD2 (5 bases). Germline CDR1 and CDR2: SEHNR and FQNEAQ (reference sequence). This CDR3 is built from 16 residues. Trimming removed 3 bases at V and 2 bases at J, with 16 bases between. The CDR3 nucleotides are TGTGCCAGCAGCTTGTCTGCGGCGGGCGGACAAGAGACCCAGTACTTC. This gives the protein CASSLSAAGGQETQYF.

This clonotype turned up a few times. The V call is TRBV29-1, the J call TRBJ1-2, with D perhaps matching TRBD1 (5 bases). Trimming pared 0 bases from V and 4 bases from J, leaving 12 bases between. This CDR3 has 14 residues. Germline assignment: CDR1 SQVTM and CDR2 ANQGSEA. Here the CDR3 DNA reads TGCAGCGTTGAAGACAGGGTTCGGACCTATGGCTACACCTTC. This sequence encodes CSVEDRVRTYGYTF.

This clonotype appeared many times. The chain joins TRBV12-3 or TRBV12-4 to TRBJ2-5; D might be TRBD1 or TRBD2, each matching 5 bases. The V end lost 6 bases, the J end lost 4 bases, and 21 bases lay between the germline ends. The CDR3 consists of 16 residues. The CDR3 DNA follows: TGTGCCAGCAGCCTACCCCCGGGACCGCTGGGAGAGACCCAGTACTTC. Protein sequence: CASSLPPGPLGETQYF.

V gene TRBV5-1 combines with J gene TRBJ1-3, with 7 bases lining up with TRBD1. This CDR3 contains 15 residues. Germline CDR1 SGHRS, CDR2 YFSETQ. The V segment lost 4 bases and the J segment 3 bases; nucleotides outside the gene matches: 7. The CDR3 loop reads CASSPGTAVGNTIYF. CDR3 DNA sequence: TGCGCCAGCAGCCCAGGGACAGCGGTTGGAAACACCATATATTTT.

This clonotype was seen more than once but under ten times. The rearrangement uses TRBV19 and TRBJ1-5, with D uncertain. CDR3 length: 15 amino acids. V lost 3 bases to trimming and J lost 2 bases, with 11 bases between them. Per germline, CDR1 LNHDA and CDR2 SQIVND (reference sequence). CDR3 in DNA: TGTGCCAGTAGTATCTGGAAGGGAGGCAATCAGCCCCAGCATTTT. This gives the protein CASSIWKGGNQPQHF. Complete variable domain (other parts from reference TRBV19 and TRBJ1-5): DGGITQSPKYLFRKEGQNVTLSCEQNLNHDAMYWYRQDPGQGLRLIYYSQIVNDFQKGDIAEGYSVSREKKESFPLTVTSAQKNPTAFYLCASSIWKGGNQPQHFGDGTRLSIL.

This clonotype was counted between two and nine times. The chain couples TRBV27 to TRBJ2-6; no reliable D call. Trimming took off 2 bases at V and 0 bases at J, with 8 bases between the two ends. The germline V gene encodes CDR1 MNHEY and CDR2 SMNVEV (reference sequence). This CDR3 region has 16 residues. The CDR3 DNA reads TGTGCCAGCAGTTTAAAGGCTTCCTCTGGGGCCAACGTCCTGACTTTC. Translation gives CASSLKASSGANVLTF.

This clonotype was counted only a few times. This chain links TRBV25-1 with TRBJ1-1; tentatively, D is TRBD1 (6 bases). The CDR3 consists of 17 residues. V lost 2 bases, J lost 1 base, and 17 bases lay in between. Germline CDR1 and CDR2: MGHDK and SYGVNS. The CDR3 here is CASSEIGAGDTNTEAFF. The CDR3 region has the DNA TGTGCCAGCAGTGAAATTGGGGCAGGGGACACGAACACTGAAGCTTTCTTT.

This clonotype was detected only a few times. The genes are TRBV11-3 and TRBJ2-1; D perhaps matches TRBD1 (5 bases). Germline CDR1 SGHNT, CDR2 YENEEA. V gave up 1 base and J gave up 4 bases, with 17 bases separating them. The CDR3 loop spans 17 amino acids. The CDR3 spells CASSLGRIPGSYNEQFF. The CDR3, as DNA: TGTGCCAGCAGCTTAGGCCGTATCCCAGGGTCTTACAATGAGCAGTTCTTC.

This clonotype was counted many times. CDR3 sequence (DNA): TGTGCCACCAGTGAAGATGGTGGCTACACCTTC. Protein product: CATSEDGGYTF. The genes are TRBV24-1 and TRBJ1-2; D remains ambiguous. Germline CDR1 and CDR2: KGHDR and SFDVKD. The CDR3 extends over 11 amino acids. Trimming cost V 4 bases and J 7 bases, with 6 bases left between them.